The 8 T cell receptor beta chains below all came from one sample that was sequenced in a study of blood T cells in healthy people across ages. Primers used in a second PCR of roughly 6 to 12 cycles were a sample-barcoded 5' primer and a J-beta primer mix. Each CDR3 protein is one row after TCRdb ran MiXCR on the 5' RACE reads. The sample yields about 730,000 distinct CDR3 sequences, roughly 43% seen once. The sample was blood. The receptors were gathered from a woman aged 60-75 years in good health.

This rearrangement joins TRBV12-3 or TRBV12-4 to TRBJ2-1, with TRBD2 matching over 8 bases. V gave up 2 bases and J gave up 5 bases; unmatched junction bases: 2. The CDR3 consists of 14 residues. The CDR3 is CASSLRRGDNEQFF. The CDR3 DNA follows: TGTGCCAGCAGTTTAAGGCGGGGGGACAATGAGCAGTTCTTC.

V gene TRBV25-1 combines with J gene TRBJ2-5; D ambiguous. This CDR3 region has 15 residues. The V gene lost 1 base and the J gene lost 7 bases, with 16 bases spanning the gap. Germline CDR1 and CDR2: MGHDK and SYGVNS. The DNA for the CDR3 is TGTGCCAGCAGTGAATTTGGCAGGTGGAAGGGGACCCAGTACTTC. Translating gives CASSEFGRWKGTQYF. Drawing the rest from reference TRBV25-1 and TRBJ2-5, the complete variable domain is EADIYQTPRYLVIGTGKKITLECSQTMGHDKMYWYQQDPGMELHLIHYSYGVNSTEKGDLSSESTVSRIRTEHFPLTLESARPSHTSQYLCASSEFGRWKGTQYFGPGTRLLVL.

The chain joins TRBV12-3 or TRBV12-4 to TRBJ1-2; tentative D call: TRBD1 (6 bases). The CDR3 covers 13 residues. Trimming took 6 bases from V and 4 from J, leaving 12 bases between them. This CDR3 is CASREQGFYGYTF. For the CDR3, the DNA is TGTGCCAGCAGAGAACAGGGATTCTATGGCTACACCTTC.

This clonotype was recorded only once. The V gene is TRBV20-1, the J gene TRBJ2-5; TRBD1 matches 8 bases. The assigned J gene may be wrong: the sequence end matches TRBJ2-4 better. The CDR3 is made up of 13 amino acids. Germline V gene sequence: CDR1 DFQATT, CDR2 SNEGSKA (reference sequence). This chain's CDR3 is CSAITTGENIQYF. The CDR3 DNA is TGCAGTGCTATAACGACAGGGGAAAACATTCAGTACTTC.

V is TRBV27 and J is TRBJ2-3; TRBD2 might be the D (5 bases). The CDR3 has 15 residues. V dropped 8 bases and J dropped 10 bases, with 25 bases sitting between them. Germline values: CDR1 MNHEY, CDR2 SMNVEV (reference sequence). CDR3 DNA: TGTGCCAGCCGATACGGGAAGGGTATTAACTTTCCGCAGTATTTT. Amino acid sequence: CASRYGKGINFPQYF.

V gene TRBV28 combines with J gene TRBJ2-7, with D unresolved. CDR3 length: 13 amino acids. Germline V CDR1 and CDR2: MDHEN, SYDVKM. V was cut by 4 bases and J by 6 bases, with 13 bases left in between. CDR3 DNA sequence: TGTGCCAGCAGTTCCTCTCTCATCCCCGAGCAGTACTTC. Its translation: CASSSSLIPEQYF.

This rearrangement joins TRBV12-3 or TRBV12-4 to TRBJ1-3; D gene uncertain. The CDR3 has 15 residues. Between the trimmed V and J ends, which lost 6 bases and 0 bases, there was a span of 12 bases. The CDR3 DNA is TGTGCCAGCAGCCCGACAAGGACCTCTGGAAACACCATATATTTT. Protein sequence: CASSPTRTSGNTIYF.

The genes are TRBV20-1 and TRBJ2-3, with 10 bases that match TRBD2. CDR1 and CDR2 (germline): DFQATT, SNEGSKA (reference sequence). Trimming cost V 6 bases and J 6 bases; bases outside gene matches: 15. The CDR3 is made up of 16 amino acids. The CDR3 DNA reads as TGCAGTGCCGTTACGACTAGCGGGTGGGGACCGGATACGCAGTATTTT. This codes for CSAVTTSGWGPDTQYF.